The rows below give T cell receptor beta chains drawn from one sample of a study of OX40 agonist ivuxolimab in advanced cancers. Sequenced by immunoSEQ multiplex PCR; TCRdb stores in-frame clones only, minus some. This table holds about 71,000 clones, roughly nine tenths found once. Sequenced material: CD4+ or CD8+ T cells sorted from blood, taken in a trial of the OX40 agonist ivuxolimab. These receptors all stem from an adult with an advanced solid tumor such as melanoma, head and neck, liver or kidney cancer. Both conserved end residues are part of each CDR3. A D gene is named only where the DNA matches it firmly. The size of a clone is reported for some rows only, either as once, few or many, or as a class for expanded clones.

DNA,CDR3,D,size,J,V
TGTGCCAGCTCCCGGGGACGGAATGAAAAACTGTTTTTT,CASSRGRNEKLFF,NA,NA,TRBJ1-4,TRBV18
TGTGCCAGCAGCTTGGCGGCAGGGGTTGAGACCCAGTACTTC,CASSLAAGVETQYF,NA,NA,TRBJ2-5,TRBV5-4
TGTGCCAGCTCATCGGGACAGGGGAACGAGCAGTACTTC,CASSSGQGNEQYF,TRBD1,NA,TRBJ2-7,TRBV18
TGTGCCACCCTAGCGGACTCCTACAATGAGCAGTTCTTC,CATLADSYNEQFF,TRBD2,NA,TRBJ2-1,TRBV28
TGTACCAGCAGTTCGACAGGGGGCGGTGAACCCCAGCATTTT,CTSSSTGGGEPQHF,TRBD1,NA,TRBJ1-5,TRBV6-5
TGTGCCAGCGACAGGTCAGACAATGAGCAGTTCTTC,CASDRSDNEQFF,NA,NA,TRBJ2-1,TRBV6-1
TGTGCCAGCAGCTTAAATACAGGGTATGGTAGCGGGAGTAACATTCAGTACTTC,CASSLNTGYGSGSNIQYF,TRBD2,NA,TRBJ2-4,TRBV7-2
TGTGCCAGTAGGAGCGGGAGGTACAATGAGCAGTTCTTC,CASRSGRYNEQFF,TRBD2,NA,TRBJ2-1,TRBV19
TGTGCCAGCTCACCTAGGATGACGGACGCGAGCGGCAATCAGCCCCAGCATTTT,CASSPRMTDASGNQPQHF,NA,NA,TRBJ1-5,TRBV18
TGTGCCAGCAGTTACCGACAGGGCAATCAGCCCCAGCATTTT,CASSYRQGNQPQHF,NA,NA,TRBJ1-5,TRBV6-5
TGTGCCAGCAGCTGGTTCGTCAACACTGAAGCTTTCTTT,CASSWFVNTEAFF,NA,NA,TRBJ1-1,TRBV5-6
TGTGCCAGCAGCCAAGATCGGTGGGCTAGCGGCACAGATACGCAGTATTTT,CASSQDRWASGTDTQYF,NA,NA,TRBJ2-3,TRBV14
TGTGCCTGGAGTGTCGGGCAGGTGGGAAAGGCTTTCTTT,CAWSVGQVGKAFF,NA,NA,TRBJ1-1,TRBV30
TGCGCCAGCAGTCACCCCACTTTAGGGGTGGGGGACACAGATACGCAGTATTTT,CASSHPTLGVGDTDTQYF,NA,once,TRBJ2-3,TRBV23-1
TGTGCCAGCAGTATACGACAGGGCACAGATACGCAGTATTTT,CASSIRQGTDTQYF,NA,NA,TRBJ2-3,TRBV27
TGTGCCAGCAGCTGGGCCTTAGGTCCCAATTCACCCCTCCACTTT,CASSWALGPNSPLHF,NA,NA,TRBJ1-6,TRBV5-4
TGTGCCAGCAATGAGGGACTCGGCGGGACTGAAGCTTTCTTT,CASNEGLGGTEAFF,NA,NA,TRBJ1-1,TRBV6-5
TGTGCCAGCAGGGGGGACTACGAGCAGTACTTC,CASRGDYEQYF,NA,NA,TRBJ2-7,TRBV25-1
TGTGCCAGCAGTTTAAGAGCACGGACTGAAGCTTTCTTT,CASSLRARTEAFF,NA,NA,TRBJ1-1,TRBV28
TGCGCCAGCAGCCCCGGGACTAGTGGAGAGACCCAGTACTTC,CASSPGTSGETQYF,TRBD2,NA,TRBJ2-5,TRBV5-1
TGTGCCAGCAGTTCAGACATAGGGGGTCAGCCCCAGCATTTT,CASSSDIGGQPQHF,NA,NA,TRBJ1-5,TRBV27
TGCGCCAGCAGCCCCGGAATAGCGACTAGCACAGATACGCAGTATTTT,CASSPGIATSTDTQYF,NA,NA,TRBJ2-3,TRBV5-1
TGTGCCACCTTCGCCGGGACTAGCGGGAGTGATGAGCAGTTCTTC,CATFAGTSGSDEQFF,TRBD2,NA,TRBJ2-1,TRBV19